This T cell receptor (beta chain) stems from a study of Ad26.COV2.S vaccination and SARS-CoV-2 variants. Assay: immunoSEQ multiplex PCR; the TCRdb copy retains only in-frame clones and omits some. The profile shows around 250,000 clones, more than 70% of them singletons. This CDR3 has 20 residues. Unmatched junction bases numbered 19, after V lost 4 bases and J lost 5 bases. Germline CDR1 SGHRS, CDR2 YFSETQ. Treatment denoted: 15 to 20 received Ad26.COV2.S at low or high dose, single or two shots; about 5 received placebo; per-sample allocation not given. Sample collection was performed on day 63 after the first vaccine or placebo injection.

The gene calls are TRBV5-1 and TRBJ2-1; TRBD2 matches at 12 bases. The TCR comes from a person between 18 and 65 years old who received the Ad26.COV2.S COVID-19 vaccine or a placebo. Sequencing used peripheral blood, obtained in a trial of Ad26.COV2.S vaccine versus placebo. CDR3 nucleotides: TGCGCCAGCAGCGGAACCCCGGGACTAGCGGGCGATTACGGAAACAATGAGCAGTTCTTC. Translated, it gives CASSGTPGLAGDYGNNEQFF.